Presented here are 20 T cell receptor beta chains from one specimen sequenced in a study of prognosis after radiotherapy for stage I lung cancer. CDR3 of TCR beta was amplified from genomic DNA via a two-round multiplex PCR. Initially, in first-round PCR, primers specific to each TRBV and TRBJ gene were used. One entry per CDR3 protein results from TCRdb running MiXCR on the multiplex PCR reads. The data show some 36,000 distinct CDR3 sequences, approximately 25% seen once. Sequencing was performed on PBMCs, taken before or after stereotactic body radiation therapy (not recorded which). The source is a donor older than 45 with non-small cell lung cancer.

This clonotype was found many times. The rearrangement links TRBV3-1 to TRBJ2-1; D could derive from TRBD1 or TRBD2 (5 bases each). In germline, CDR1 is LGHDT, CDR2 YNNKEL (reference sequence). This CDR3 is 15 amino acids long. V dropped 0 bases and J dropped 8 bases, with 14 bases sitting between them. This CDR3 reads CASSQDHGGVDEQFF. DNA for the CDR3: TGTGCCAGCAGCCAAGATCATGGGGGAGTCGATGAGCAGTTCTTC.

This clonotype was seen a few times. This rearrangement joins TRBV18 to TRBJ2-1; 14 bases align to TRBD2. Losses at the gene ends were 2 bases for V and 7 bases for J; bases not matched to a gene: 13. Germline CDR1 is KGHSH and CDR2 is LQKENI. CDR3 size: 19 residues. The CDR3 region has the DNA TGTGCCAGCTCACCATCGACCGGGACTAGCGGGAGTGGTGGGAATGAGCAGTTCTTC. Amino acid sequence: CASSPSTGTSGSGGNEQFF.

Concerning this clonotype itself: This CDR3 fails to terminate in the conserved phenylalanine or tryptophan, so it likely reflects a read error. The rearrangement joins TRBV28 to TRBJ1-6, with D perhaps matching TRBD1 (5 bases). This CDR3 comprises 13 residues. CDR1 is MDHEN, CDR2 SYDVKM, per germline. The CDR3 DNA sequence: TGTGTCACCTGGGGGGAGGCTGGTTCACCCCTCCACTCT. Its translation: CVTWGEAGSPLHS.

The chain uses TRBV7-8 and TRBJ2-1, with D perhaps being TRBD1 or TRBD2 (5 bases each). Germline lookup yields CDR1 SGHVS and CDR2 FQNEAQ. V lost 5 bases to trimming and J lost 10 bases, with 9 bases between them. The length of the CDR3 is 11 residues. This CDR3 is CASSPWGEQFF. The DNA for the CDR3 is TGTGCCAGCAGCCCGTGGGGGGAGCAGTTCTTC.

Turning to this clonotype: This likely traces to a read error, being one base from a far larger clone. V usage is TRBV12-3 or TRBV12-4 and J usage is TRBJ2-5, with 11 nucleotides matching TRBD2. The J call is in doubt because the DNA end fits TRBJ2-1 better. The CDR3 loop spans 16 amino acids. The CDR3 nucleotides read TGTGCCAGCAGCCAATCACATAGCGGGGGGGCCGAGGCGCAGTTCTTC. Translation gives CASSQSHSGGAEAQFF.

This clonotype was seen many times. The CDR3 is CASSQGTSGRIYEQYF. For the CDR3, the DNA is TGTGCCAGCAGCCAAGGGACTAGCGGGAGGATCTACGAGCAGTACTTC. The chain couples TRBV3-1 to TRBJ2-7; 14 bases are shared with TRBD2. Losses at the gene ends were 1 base for V and 3 bases for J; bases not matched to a gene: 2. This CDR3 is built from 16 residues. Germline values: CDR1 LGHDT, CDR2 YNNKEL (reference sequence).

This clonotype was observed at least ten times. The chain recombines TRBV5-6 with TRBJ2-3, with 14 bases that match TRBD2. Germline-derived CDR1 and CDR2 are SGHDT and YYEEEE. There are 17 residues in the CDR3. V gave up 3 bases and J gave up 7 bases; unmatched junction bases: 10. The CDR3 loop is CASSSLGGLAGAHTQYF. CDR3 nucleotides: TGTGCCAGCAGCTCCCTGGGGGGACTAGCGGGGGCCCATACGCAGTATTTT.

Worth noting for this clonotype: This likely came from a read error, as a far larger clone is one base away. The chain carries TRBV12-3 or TRBV12-4 and TRBJ1-5; 7 positions match TRBD1. This CDR3 contains 15 residues. V gave up 3 bases and J gave up 6 bases; unmatched junction bases: 8. For the CDR3, the DNA is TGTGCCAGCAGTTTCGACAGGGCCTACAGTCAGCCCCAGCATTTT. Protein: CASSFDRAYSQPQHF.

The sample holds many counts of this clonotype. J is TRBJ2-1 and V is TRBV9; D uncertain. Trimming pared 0 bases from V and 4 bases from J, leaving 5 bases between. The CDR3 is made up of 13 amino acids. Germline V gene data show CDR1 as SGDLS and CDR2 as YYNGEE. The CDR3 loop reads CASSVDGYNEQFF. Written as DNA, the CDR3 is TGTGCCAGCAGCGTAGACGGATACAATGAGCAGTTCTTC.

This clonotype was observed many times. The chain couples TRBV9 to TRBJ1-3, with D unclear. From germline, CDR1 is SGDLS and CDR2 YYNGEE. Between the trimmed V and J ends, which lost 0 bases and 0 bases, there was a span of 10 bases. This CDR3 is built from 16 residues. The CDR3 is CASSVAEYSSGNTIYF. DNA of the CDR3: TGTGCCAGCAGCGTAGCTGAGTACAGCTCTGGAAACACCATATATTTT.

The CDR3 sequence is CASSLESGNTEAFF. In DNA form, the CDR3 reads TGTGCCAGCAGCTTAGAGAGTGGGAACACTGAAGCTTTCTTT. The chain carries TRBV7-9 and TRBJ1-1; no clear D gene. Trimming shortened V by 1 base and J by 1 base, and 7 bases separated the two germline ends. CDR3 size: 14 residues. CDR1 SEHNR and CDR2 FQNEAQ come from the germline V gene (reference sequence).

This clonotype has at least ten counts. The V and J genes are TRBV7-2 and TRBJ1-1; 11 positions match TRBD1. CDR1 is SGHTA and CDR2 is FQGNSA in the germline V gene. The CDR3 runs 14 residues. V was pared by 5 bases and J by 3 bases, with 2 bases of the junction left unmatched. CDR3 sequence reads: CASSRTGGDTEAFF. CDR3 sequence (DNA): TGTGCCAGCAGCCGGACAGGGGGCGACACTGAAGCTTTCTTT.

This clonotype appeared many times. V usage is TRBV20-1 and J usage is TRBJ2-7, with D perhaps matching TRBD1 or TRBD2 (5 bases each). The CDR3 has 13 amino acids. CDR1 and CDR2 from the germline V gene are DFQATT and SNEGSKA (reference sequence). The germline V and J ends were trimmed by 0 bases and 3 bases, with 9 bases remaining between them. The CDR3 region is CSARDMGDYEQYF. CDR3 nucleotide sequence: TGCAGTGCTAGAGATATGGGGGACTACGAGCAGTACTTC.

This clonotype has ten or more counts. The rearrangement uses TRBV2 and TRBJ2-3; 7 nucleotides agree with TRBD1. Germline CDR1 and CDR2: SNHLY and FYNNEI. The CDR3 covers 15 residues. Trimming at V came to 5 bases and at J to 0 bases, leaving 5 bases not matched to a gene. CDR3 amino acids: CASSKTGVSTDTQYF. The CDR3, as DNA: TGTGCCAGCAGTAAAACAGGGGTTAGCACAGATACGCAGTATTTT.

The sample holds a few counts of this clonotype. This clone may be a read error of a much larger clone one base away. CDR3 loop: CASIPTLGGNQPQHF. The DNA of the CDR3 is TGTGCCAGCATCCCTACTTTGGGGGGCAATCAGCCCCAGCATTTT. The gene calls are TRBV6-1 and TRBJ1-5, with D perhaps matching TRBD1 (5 bases). The V gene's germline CDR1 is MNHNS and CDR2 SASEGT. Trimming shortened V by 7 bases and J by 2 bases, and 15 bases separated the two germline ends. The CDR3 length is 15 residues.

A remark on this clonotype: Just one base apart from a much larger clone, this may be a read error. The missing conserved phenylalanine or tryptophan at the end of this CDR3 makes a read error likely. This chain joins TRBV7-9 and TRBJ1-1; perhaps TRBD1 as D (5 bases). Trimming took 1 base from V and 1 from J, leaving 10 bases between them. Germline V gives CDR1 SEHNR, CDR2 FQNEAQ (reference sequence). The CDR3 is made up of 15 amino acids. The CDR3 loop is CASSLEGTGNTEAFL. For the CDR3, the DNA is TGTGCCAGCAGCTTAGAAGGGACGGGGAACACTGAAGCTTTCCTT.

This clonotype has ten or more counts. The V and J genes are TRBV5-1 and TRBJ2-7; 11 nucleotides line up with TRBD2. The CDR3 runs 18 residues. In germline, CDR1 is SGHRS, CDR2 YFSETQ. Trimming at V came to 3 bases and at J to 4 bases, leaving 15 bases not matched to a gene. The CDR3 DNA sequence: TGCGCCAGCAGCTCGACCACGATAGCGGGAGGGCCTTGGTACGAGCAGTACTTC. Translation: CASSSTTIAGGPWYEQYF.

This clonotype was recorded at least ten times. The rearrangement joins TRBV6-5 to TRBJ1-6; D remains ambiguous. In germline, CDR1 is MNHEY, CDR2 SVGAGI. V was pared by 4 bases and J by 14 bases, with 15 bases between. The length of the CDR3 is 13 residues. CDR3 amino acids: CASSSAGGGTLHF. In DNA form, the CDR3 reads TGTGCCAGCAGTTCCGCGGGCGGAGGAACCCTCCACTTT.

Comments on this clonotype: Likely a read error: the CDR3 ends without its conserved phenylalanine or tryptophan. The rearrangement uses TRBV20-1 and TRBJ1-1; 8 bases line up with TRBD1. CDR1 is DFQATT, CDR2 SNEGSKA, per germline (reference sequence). The V and J ends lost 4 bases and 5 bases, in that order; junction bases with no gene match: 12. This CDR3 has 15 amino acids. The CDR3 loop reads CSAIDPGQGATEAFL. DNA for the CDR3: TGCAGTGCTATTGACCCAGGGCAGGGGGCGACTGAAGCTTTCCTT.

This clonotype has a count of ten or more. This chain joins TRBV4-1 and TRBJ2-7, with 9 bases matching TRBD1. CDR3 size: 15 residues. Germline lookup yields CDR1 MGHRA and CDR2 YSYEKL. V gave up 3 bases and J gave up 0 bases; unmatched junction bases: 3. CDR3 amino acids: CASSHRDRDSYEQYF. The CDR3 coding sequence is TGCGCCAGCAGCCACCGGGACAGGGACTCCTACGAGCAGTACTTC.